This record concerns one T cell receptor beta chain sequence. The PCR employed 60 Vbeta primers together with 13 Jbeta primers. The table came from immunoSEQ multiplex PCR; TCRdb's copy has only in-frame clones and leaves some out. The table records 140,000 to 150,000 clones, around four fifths of them present only once. The sample belongs to a study of cytomegalovirus exposure and HLA in healthy donors. The source material was PBMCs. The receptor was derived from a boy aged 2 to 9 in good health and CMV-seronegative.

CDR3: CASSLSADRVEQYF. CDR3 nucleotides: TGTGCCAGCAGCCTATCCGCGGACAGGGTCGAGCAGTACTTC. The chain is built from TRBV7-3 and TRBJ2-7, with 8 bases lining up with TRBD1. The germline gives CDR1 SGHTA, CDR2 FQGTGA. This CDR3 region has 14 residues. J gave up 6 bases and V 5 bases, and 9 bases lay outside the gene matches.